Following are 27 T cell receptor beta chains from one sample sequenced in a study of PD-1 blockade in classical Hodgkin lymphoma. Assay used: immunoSEQ multiplex PCR; TCRdb lists only in-frame clones, some missing. The sample lists fewer than 20,000 clones, around 80% occurring once. Time point reported: cycle 4 day 1 (C4D1), after five to seven weeks of nivolumab. Brentuximab vedotin exposure varied among the patients, all of whom had relapsed after autologous stem cell transplantation. Magnetic negative selection served to purify CD4+ T cells out of PBMCs that had been thawed. This material consisted of CD4+ T cells from blood, taken before the fourth cycle of nivolumab. The receptors come from a human donor with classical Hodgkin lymphoma.

The chain couples TRBV6-6 to TRBJ2-5, with D maybe TRBD2 (5 bases). Deletions cut 2 bases from V and 5 bases from J, with 12 bases between. Per germline, CDR1 MNHNY and CDR2 SVGAGI (reference sequence). This CDR3 is 14 amino acids long. CDR3 residues: CASSYGLAGETQYF. CDR3 sequence (DNA): TGTGCCAGCAGTTACGGCCTAGCAGGCGAGACCCAGTACTTC.

A remark on this clone: The same CDR3 arises from other DNA sequences in this sample as well. This chain links TRBV18 with TRBJ2-7, with a tentative D call TRBD2 (6 bases). The germline gives CDR1 KGHSH, CDR2 LQKENI. This CDR3 comprises 13 residues. V was clipped by 1 base and J by 4 bases, with 8 bases between them. The CDR3 sequence: CASSPLGGYEQYF. CDR3 bases: TGTGCCAGCTCACCACTTGGGGGGTACGAGCAGTACTTC.

The J gene is TRBJ2-7, the V gene TRBV5-5; TRBD1 matches 9 bases. This CDR3 region has 18 residues. The V and J ends lost 4 bases and 1 base, in that order; junction bases with no gene match: 15. Germline loops: CDR1 SGHKS, CDR2 YYEKEE (reference sequence). CDR3 DNA: TGTGCCAGCAGCAGTTTGACAGGGGGTAGCGGTGGATCCTACGAGCAGTACTTC. As protein: CASSSLTGGSGGSYEQYF.

This chain uses TRBV19 with TRBJ2-4; 9 nucleotides line up with TRBD2. From germline, CDR1 is LNHDA and CDR2 SQIVND (reference sequence). Germline trimming cut 1 base from V and 6 bases from J; bases unmatched to any gene: 4. The CDR3 has 15 amino acids. As DNA, the CDR3 is TGTGCCAGTAGTATAGGTGTTAGCGGGAGAAACATTCAGTACTTC. Its translation is CASSIGVSGRNIQYF. Complete variable domain (other parts from reference TRBV19 and TRBJ2-4): DGGITQSPKYLFRKEGQNVTLSCEQNLNHDAMYWYRQDPGQGLRLIYYSQIVNDFQKGDIAEGYSVSREKKESFPLTVTSAQKNPTAFYLCASSIGVSGRNIQYFGAGTRLSVL.

The V gene is TRBV29-1, the J gene TRBJ2-7; TRBD2 aligns across 11 bases. The junction had 13 bases not matched to a gene; V was cut back by 7 bases and J by 2 bases. The CDR3 extends over 16 amino acids. Germline V lookup: CDR1 SQVTM, CDR2 ANQGSEA. The CDR3 coding sequence is TGCAGCGCACTAAAGACTAGCGGGATACCCACCTACGAGCAGTACTTC. Translation: CSALKTSGIPTYEQYF.

This chain connects TRBV2 to TRBJ1-5; D gene uncertain. Germline CDR1 SNHLY, CDR2 FYNNEI. The CDR3 consists of 15 residues. With 0 bases removed from V and 1 base from J, the gap between germline ends came to 7 bases. The CDR3 sequence is CASSEAGWSNQPQHF. The CDR3 nucleotides read TGTGCCAGCAGTGAAGCGGGGTGGAGCAATCAGCCCCAGCATTTT.

The CDR3 DNA sequence: TGTGCCAGCAGGAGGACCGGGGAGGAGACCCAGTACTTC. Translation gives CASRRTGEETQYF. This rearrangement joins TRBV2 to TRBJ2-5, with D tentatively TRBD2 (5 bases). This CDR3 is built from 13 residues. V dropped 6 bases and J dropped 5 bases, with 13 bases sitting between them. Germline CDR1 SNHLY, CDR2 FYNNEI.

V and J are TRBV7-8 and TRBJ2-1; 7 bases match TRBD2. V shed 3 bases, J shed 3 bases, and the junction held 2 bases outside the gene matches. Per the germline V gene, CDR1 is SGHVS and CDR2 is FQNEAQ. This CDR3 has 14 amino acids. CDR3 sequence (DNA): TGTGCCAGCAGCTTTAGCGGGCGCTACAATGAGCAGTTCTTC. This sequence encodes CASSFSGRYNEQFF. Drawing the rest from reference TRBV7-8 and TRBJ2-1, the complete variable domain is GAGVSQSPRYKVAKRGQDVALRCDPISGHVSLFWYQQALGQGPEFLTYFQNEAQLDKSGLPSDRFFAERPEGSVSTLKIQRTQQEDSAVYLCASSFSGRYNEQFFGPGTRLTVL.

The chain couples TRBV15 to TRBJ2-1; weak D call: TRBD1 (6 bases). Germline V gene sequence: CDR1 LNHNV, CDR2 YYDKDF (reference sequence). V was shortened by 0 bases and J by 11 bases, with 14 bases between the two germline ends. The length of the CDR3 is 14 residues. Here the CDR3 DNA reads TGTGCCACCAGCAGAGATCAGGGGAAATTTAAGCAGTTCTTC. This sequence encodes CATSRDQGKFKQFF.

The V call is TRBV6-5, the J call TRBJ1-2, with D possibly matching TRBD1 (5 bases). V was pared by 5 bases and J by 3 bases, with 16 bases between. The CDR3 totals 15 residues. CDR1 is MNHEY, CDR2 SVGAGI, per germline. Here the CDR3 reads CASSRLGGKDYGYTF. CDR3 sequence (DNA): TGTGCCAGCAGTCGGCTTGGGGGGAAGGACTATGGCTACACCTTC.

This sequence joins TRBV2 and TRBJ2-1; 11 nucleotides align to TRBD2. The CDR3 sequence is 15 residues long. From germline, CDR1 is SNHLY and CDR2 FYNNEI. Germline trimming cut 4 bases from V and 9 bases from J; bases unmatched to any gene: 8. Here the CDR3 reads CASSGLAGIGGEQFF. In DNA, the CDR3 is TGTGCCAGCAGTGGACTAGCGGGAATAGGTGGTGAGCAGTTCTTC.

CDR3 sequence reads: CASSRGHYEQYF. The CDR3 DNA follows: TGTGCCAGCAGCAGGGGGCACTACGAGCAGTACTTC. The chain combines TRBV2 with TRBJ2-7; 8 bases agree with TRBD1. CDR1 and CDR2 from the germline V gene are SNHLY and FYNNEI. The CDR3 extends over 12 amino acids. The ends lost 6 bases at V and 3 bases at J; junction bases unmatched: 1.

This rearrangement joins TRBV18 to TRBJ2-1, with D possibly being TRBD1 (5 bases). Trimming stripped 2 bases from V and 4 bases from J, with 12 bases between. The germline gives CDR1 KGHSH, CDR2 LQKENI. The CDR3 is 15 amino acids. In DNA form, the CDR3 reads TGTGCCAGCTCACCAGGGGCGGAACTGTACAATGAGCAGTTCTTC. Its protein product is CASSPGAELYNEQFF.

The chain uses TRBV30 and TRBJ1-1; D perhaps matches TRBD1 (5 bases). Germline V lookup: CDR1 GTSNPN, CDR2 SVGIG (reference sequence). Deletions cut 3 bases from V and 1 base from J, with 9 bases between. This CDR3 has 13 residues. Here the CDR3 DNA reads TGTGCCTGGAGGCACGGGGCGAACACTGAAGCTTTCTTT. As protein: CAWRHGANTEAFF.

The chain combines TRBV5-1 with TRBJ2-3; D might be TRBD2 (6 bases). The ends were cut back, 5 bases at V and 0 bases at J, with 10 bases in the middle. The CDR3 loop spans 14 amino acids. In germline, CDR1 is SGHRS, CDR2 YFSETQ. The CDR3 nucleotides read TGCGCCAGCAGGCGTACTAGCAGCACAGATACGCAGTATTTT. Translation: CASRRTSSTDTQYF.

This chain uses TRBV5-1 with TRBJ2-1; 11 nucleotides line up with TRBD1. Germline trimming cut 3 bases from V and 8 bases from J; bases unmatched to any gene: 7. Per the germline V gene, CDR1 is SGHRS and CDR2 is YFSETQ. The CDR3 covers 15 residues. This CDR3 is CASSWRDRGIDEQFF. The CDR3 region has the DNA TGCGCCAGCAGCTGGCGGGACAGGGGGATCGATGAGCAGTTCTTC.

This chain connects TRBV29-1 to TRBJ2-1, with TRBD2 as a possible D gene (6 bases). Trimming removed 7 bases at V and 4 bases at J, with 11 bases between. The CDR3 contains 12 residues. Germline V gene data show CDR1 as SQVTM and CDR2 as ANQGSEA. The CDR3 here is CSGGVRYNEQFF. Written as DNA, the CDR3 is TGCAGCGGGGGGGTGAGGTACAATGAGCAGTTCTTC.

V usage is TRBV6-1 and J usage is TRBJ1-5; a weak D match, TRBD1 (5 bases). Trimming shortened V by 4 bases and J by 0 bases, and 7 bases separated the two germline ends. The CDR3 runs to 14 residues. From germline, CDR1 is MNHNS and CDR2 SASEGT. This chain's CDR3 is CASSGQSSNQPQHF. The CDR3, as DNA: TGTGCCAGCAGTGGACAGAGTAGCAATCAGCCCCAGCATTTT.

CDR3 nucleotides: TGTGCCAGCACCTATCAGGGGGCATCCTACGAGCAGTACTTC. Its protein product is CASTYQGASYEQYF. The chain combines TRBV7-2 with TRBJ2-7; TRBD1 aligns across 8 bases. CDR3 length: 14 amino acids. Looked up from germline, CDR1 is SGHTA and CDR2 is FQGNSA. Trimming took 7 bases from V and 1 from J; bases not matched to a gene: 6.

This chain uses TRBV7-9 with TRBJ1-1; D is possibly TRBD1 (6 bases). Germline CDR1 SEHNR, CDR2 FQNEAQ (reference sequence). V dropped 7 bases and J dropped 1 base, with 16 bases sitting between them. The CDR3 spans 15 residues. Here the CDR3 reads CASNHLGHSNTEAFF. CDR3 nucleotides: TGTGCCAGCAATCATCTGGGACACTCGAACACTGAAGCTTTCTTT.

By its share, this clone is medium-sized. This sequence joins TRBV28 and TRBJ2-3; D possibly matches TRBD1 or TRBD2 (5 bases each). Trimming pared 10 bases from V and 2 bases from J, leaving 19 bases between. Germline CDR1 is MDHEN and CDR2 is SYDVKM. The CDR3 loop spans 15 amino acids. CDR3 protein: CATKGPGTHTDTQYF. The CDR3 DNA sequence: TGTGCCACCAAGGGACCGGGGACCCACACAGATACGCAGTATTTT.

The chain joins TRBV14 to TRBJ2-7; D not certain. Germline V gene sequence: CDR1 SGHDN, CDR2 FVKESK. With 1 base removed from V and 0 bases from J, the gap between germline ends came to 10 bases. This CDR3 has 15 amino acids. The CDR3 reads CASSQVGQHSYEQYF. The CDR3 coding sequence is TGTGCCAGCAGCCAAGTCGGGCAGCACTCCTACGAGCAGTACTTC.

The genes are TRBV5-5 and TRBJ1-5, with D uncertain. Germline V gives CDR1 SGHKS, CDR2 YYEKEE (reference sequence). V was cut by 4 bases and J by 0 bases, with 14 bases left in between. The CDR3 sequence is 16 residues long. CDR3 nucleotide sequence: TGTGCCAGCAGCATGCGCCCCTTTCTTAGCAATCAGCCCCAGCATTTT. Amino acid sequence: CASSMRPFLSNQPQHF.

The chain carries TRBV6-5 and TRBJ2-5, with 9 positions matching TRBD1. Trimming cost V 6 bases and J 4 bases; bases outside gene matches: 6. CDR1 and CDR2 from the germline V gene are MNHEY and SVGAGI. The CDR3 contains 14 residues. CDR3 sequence: CASRGQGWGETQYF. The CDR3 DNA is TGTGCCAGCAGGGGACAGGGCTGGGGAGAGACCCAGTACTTC.

The chain uses TRBV11-2 and TRBJ1-2; TRBD1 matches 7 bases. The V gene end was trimmed by 2 bases and the J gene end by 2 bases; junction bases not matched to a gene: 2. The germline V gene encodes CDR1 SGHAT and CDR2 FQNNGV. This CDR3 region has 14 residues. CDR3 bases: TGTGCCAGCAGCTTAAGGGGACAGAACTATGGCTACACCTTC. Protein: CASSLRGQNYGYTF.

V and J are TRBV5-4 and TRBJ2-1, with D maybe TRBD1 (5 bases). Looked up from germline, CDR1 is SGHNT and CDR2 is YYREEE (reference sequence). This CDR3 region has 14 residues. The germline V and J ends were trimmed by 0 bases and 7 bases, with 11 bases remaining between them. CDR3 sequence (DNA): TGTGCCAGCAGCTTGGAACAGGCTGGGAATGAGCAGTTCTTC. Residues: CASSLEQAGNEQFF.

This chain's CDR3 is CASSSTLGANVLTF. Here the CDR3 DNA reads TGTGCCAGCAGTTCAACCTTGGGGGCCAACGTCCTGACTTTC. The rearrangement joins TRBV28 to TRBJ2-6; D not certain. This CDR3 is built from 14 residues. Germline V gene sequence: CDR1 MDHEN, CDR2 SYDVKM. Trimming left V 4 bases short and J 4 bases short, with 8 bases between.